These 9 T cell receptor beta chains were all obtained from the same sample, sequenced in a study of T cell changes during pregnancy in multiple sclerosis (dated by TCRdb to about 2019). To prepare the library, the immunoSEQ multiplex PCR assay was applied. Sourced from immuneACCESS, this table was stored by TCRdb with only in-frame sequences that have V and J called. A share of the clones is absent; for the studies checked, an unresolved V gene accounts for under half, and the remainder has no known explanation. The sample yields 85,000 to 100,000 clones; 91% were counted once. The top ten clonotypes cover about 0.95% of the sample. The material was peripheral blood, obtained before pregnancy. These receptors all come from a female donor with multiple sclerosis, enrolled in a pregnancy study.

J is TRBJ2-4 and V is TRBV6-6; D might be TRBD1 (5 bases). Between the trimmed V and J ends, which lost 10 bases and 6 bases, there was a span of 13 bases. Germline loops: CDR1 MNHNY, CDR2 SVGAGI (reference sequence). CDR3 length: 12 amino acids. The CDR3 region has the DNA TGTGCCACCTGGACATTTGGAAACATTCAGTACTTC. Protein sequence: CATWTFGNIQYF.

This sequence joins TRBV5-8 and TRBJ2-7, with 9 bases aligning to TRBD2. The CDR3 covers 16 residues. From germline, CDR1 is SGHTS and CDR2 YDEGEE. The V and J ends lost 0 bases and 3 bases, in that order; junction bases with no gene match: 7. The CDR3 loop is CASSLEGLAGNYEQYF. CDR3 nucleotide sequence: TGTGCCAGCAGCTTGGAAGGCCTAGCGGGGAACTACGAGCAGTACTTC.

V usage is TRBV6-5 and J usage is TRBJ1-5; D is perhaps TRBD1 (5 bases). V dropped 0 bases and J dropped 8 bases, with 8 bases sitting between them. The CDR3 totals 13 residues. CDR1 MNHEY and CDR2 SVGAGI come from the germline V gene. CDR3 nucleotides: TGTGCCAGCAGTTACTCCGGGGGAGAGCCCCAGCATTTT. Residues: CASSYSGGEPQHF.

The V gene is TRBV14, the J gene TRBJ2-2, with 8 bases lining up with TRBD1. There are 16 residues in the CDR3. Germline V gene sequence: CDR1 SGHDN, CDR2 FVKESK. V was clipped by 3 bases and J by 0 bases; unmatched bases: 3. CDR3 in amino acids: CASSQIQGANTGELFF. Here the CDR3 DNA reads TGTGCCAGCAGCCAGATACAGGGGGCGAACACCGGGGAGCTGTTTTTT. The entire variable domain, with the rest obtained from reference TRBV14 and TRBJ2-2, is as follows: EAGVTQFPSHSVIEKGQTVTLRCDPISGHDNLYWYRRVMGKEIKFLLHFVKESKQDESGMPNNRFLAERTGGTYSTLKVQPAELEDSGVYFCASSQIQGANTGELFFGEGSRLTVL.

The chain links TRBV5-1 to TRBJ2-3, with 8 bases matching TRBD1. The CDR3 has 17 residues. V shed 0 bases, J shed 4 bases, and the junction held 10 bases outside the gene matches. Germline values: CDR1 SGHRS, CDR2 YFSETQ. CDR3 nucleotides: TGCGCCAGCAGCTTGGCCCTTCTGGACAGGGTAGCAGATACGCAGTATTTT. Its translation is CASSLALLDRVADTQYF.

This clone came up once. The same CDR3 arises from other DNA sequences in this sample as well. The chain uses TRBV7-9 and TRBJ2-3; D remains unclear. Germline values: CDR1 SEHNR, CDR2 FQNEAQ (reference sequence). The CDR3 consists of 13 residues. With 5 bases removed from V and 0 bases from J, the gap between germline ends came to 6 bases. CDR3 DNA: TGTGCCAGCAGCCGTAGTAGCACAGATACGCAGTATTTT. Translating it yields CASSRSSTDTQYF.

The V call is TRBV29-1, the J call TRBJ1-1; 9 bases are a match to TRBD1. CDR1 and CDR2 (germline): SQVTM, ANQGSEA. V shed 5 bases, J shed 10 bases, and the junction held 5 bases outside the gene matches. This CDR3 has 11 amino acids. CDR3 sequence (DNA): TGCAGCGTTAGGGGACAGGGCCCAGCTTTCTTT. Translating gives CSVRGQGPAFF.

In this sample, this clone turned up once. This rearrangement joins TRBV7-2 to TRBJ2-1; tentatively, D is TRBD1 (7 bases). With 5 bases removed from V and 7 bases from J, the gap between germline ends came to 15 bases. The CDR3 length is 14 residues. The V gene's germline CDR1 is SGHTA and CDR2 FQGNSA. The CDR3 region is CASSPAAGGNEQFF. As DNA, the CDR3 is TGTGCCAGCAGCCCAGCGGCAGGGGGGAATGAGCAGTTCTTC.

The CDR3 loop is CASSPELRDYGYTF. The CDR3 DNA reads TGTGCCAGCAGCCCCGAGCTGAGGGACTATGGCTACACCTTC. V gene TRBV7-9 combines with J gene TRBJ1-2; unclear D gene. Deletions cut 5 bases from V and 3 bases from J, with 13 bases between. Germline loops: CDR1 SEHNR, CDR2 FQNEAQ (reference sequence). This CDR3 is built from 14 residues.